The 13 T cell receptor beta chains presented below share a single source sample, sequenced in a study of T-cell memory formation after mild COVID-19. TCRdb processed the 5' RACE reads anew with MiXCR; each CDR3 protein has one entry. Counted here are 190,000 or so distinct CDR3 sequences, about 21% occurring once; the ten biggest clones make up roughly 24%. Sequenced input: PBMCs or a T cell subset sorted from them (not recorded which). Receptor source: an adult woman who had mild COVID-19 (a few samples of this study predate the infection). Cell type and time point are not known.

This chain joins TRBV12-3 or TRBV12-4 and TRBJ2-7; D might be TRBD1 or TRBD2, each matching 5 bases. V lost 2 bases to trimming and J lost 0 bases, with 8 bases between them. CDR3 length: 14 residues. CDR3 nucleotide sequence: TGTGCCAGCAGTTTACCGGGGCCCTCCTACGAGCAGTACTTC. As protein: CASSLPGPSYEQYF.

This clonotype showed up just a few times. The CDR3 bases are TGTGCCACCAACAGAGCGCTGACAGGGGTCGCTGAAGCTTTCTTT. This sequence encodes CATNRALTGVAEAFF. The chain employs TRBV28 and TRBJ1-1, with 8 positions matching TRBD1. This CDR3 is 15 amino acids long. V was clipped by 10 bases and J by 6 bases; unmatched bases: 16. Germline V gene data show CDR1 as MDHEN and CDR2 as SYDVKM.

In this sample, this clonotype turned up a few times. The rearrangement links TRBV12-3 or TRBV12-4 to TRBJ2-6; the D is unclear. This CDR3 contains 16 residues. V was cut by 1 base and J by 0 bases, with 7 bases left in between. The CDR3: CASSLVYDSGANVLTF. DNA for the CDR3: TGTGCCAGCAGTTTAGTCTATGACTCTGGGGCCAACGTCCTGACTTTC.

CDR3 sequence: CSVEGGPMAEAFF. CDR3 nucleotide sequence: TGCAGCGTTGAAGGGGGGCCGATGGCTGAAGCTTTCTTT. The chain couples TRBV29-1 to TRBJ1-1; a possible D gene is TRBD1 (6 bases). The CDR3 has 13 residues. Trimming left V 1 base short and J 6 bases short, with 12 bases between. From germline, CDR1 is SQVTM and CDR2 ANQGSEA.

The chain employs TRBV7-9 and TRBJ2-7; 8 bases are a match to TRBD1. This CDR3 has 13 residues. V dropped 6 bases and J dropped 7; count of bases not matched to a gene: 8. Germline-derived CDR1 and CDR2 are SEHNR and FQNEAQ (reference sequence). The CDR3 DNA reads TGTGCCAGCAGGGACAGGGCTGGGTGGGAGCAGTACTTC. Protein product: CASRDRAGWEQYF.

This clonotype appeared a few times. V is TRBV12-3 or TRBV12-4 and J is TRBJ2-1; 11 bases fit TRBD2. The junction had 6 bases not matched to a gene; V was cut back by 9 bases and J by 8 bases. The CDR3 sequence is 13 residues long. The CDR3 region has the DNA TGTGCCAGTCGGCTAGCGGGAGGCTATGAGCAGTTCTTC. Protein product: CASRLAGGYEQFF.

V gene TRBV20-1 combines with J gene TRBJ2-7; possibly TRBD2 for D (6 bases). The CDR3 has 14 amino acids. CDR1 DFQATT and CDR2 SNEGSKA come from the germline V gene (reference sequence). V was trimmed by 3 bases and J by 2 bases, leaving 14 bases between them. CDR3 region: CSARLGLAPYEQYF. CDR3 coding DNA: TGCAGTGCTAGGTTAGGGCTAGCGCCCTACGAGCAGTACTTC.

In this sample, this clonotype turned up a few times. This CDR3 is CASSLPASGGASYNEQFF. The CDR3 DNA sequence: TGTGCCAGCAGTTTACCAGCTAGCGGGGGGGCCTCCTACAATGAGCAGTTCTTC. The rearrangement links TRBV28 to TRBJ2-1, with 12 bases that match TRBD2. CDR1 MDHEN and CDR2 SYDVKM come from the germline V gene. V shed 2 bases and J 0 bases; nucleotides not matched to a gene: 5. The CDR3 has 18 amino acids. Full variable domain (missing parts from reference TRBV28 and TRBJ2-1): DVKVTQSSRYLVKRTGEKVFLECVQDMDHENMFWYRQDPGLGLRLIYFSYDVKMKEKGDIPEGYSVSREKKERFSLILESASTNQTSMYLCASSLPASGGASYNEQFFGPGTRLTVL.

Points on this clonotype: This could be a read error, since a much larger clone is one nucleotide away. This chain uses TRBV7-9 with TRBJ2-5; 7 positions agree with TRBD2. Germline assignment: CDR1 SEHNR and CDR2 FQNEAQ (reference sequence). The V segment lost 5 bases and the J segment 10 bases; nucleotides outside the gene matches: 7. This CDR3 is built from 12 residues. CDR3 sequence: CASSLPGGNQYF. The CDR3, as DNA: TGTGCCAGCAGCCTTCCCGGGGGGAACCAGTACTTC.

This clonotype was found a few times. The chain uses TRBV5-6 and TRBJ1-1; D not resolved. The CDR3 is 13 amino acids. The V gene lost 0 bases and the J gene lost 6 bases, with 9 bases spanning the gap. Germline V lookup: CDR1 SGHDT, CDR2 YYEEEE. CDR3 nucleotide sequence: TGTGCCAGCAGCTTGGCTTCGGGTCCTGAAGCTTTCTTT. Its translation: CASSLASGPEAFF.

The chain recombines TRBV20-1 with TRBJ2-1; D is unclear. This CDR3 is built from 14 residues. The ends were cut back, 1 base at V and 1 base at J, with 8 bases in the middle. Per the germline V gene, CDR1 is DFQATT and CDR2 is SNEGSKA (reference sequence). The CDR3 loop reads CSARGTASYNEQFF. Here the CDR3 DNA reads TGCAGTGCTAGAGGTACAGCGTCCTACAATGAGCAGTTCTTC.

This clonotype was recorded a few times. The V gene is TRBV7-3, the J gene TRBJ1-1; weak D call: TRBD1 (5 bases). Germline lookup yields CDR1 SGHTA and CDR2 FQGTGA. This CDR3 has 14 residues. V was pared by 5 bases and J by 7 bases, with 17 bases between. The chain's CDR3 is CASSPHEDNLEAFF. CDR3 sequence (DNA): TGTGCCAGCAGCCCCCACGAGGACAATCTTGAAGCTTTCTTT.

In its sample, this clonotype was seen a few times. The chain employs TRBV19 and TRBJ2-7, with 9 bases matching TRBD1. Germline V CDR1 and CDR2: LNHDA, SQIVND (reference sequence). This CDR3 is 14 amino acids long. After removal of 4 bases from V and 4 bases from J, the junction contained 5 bases not matched to a gene. The CDR3 region has the DNA TGTGCCAGTAGTACGGGACAGGGCACTTACGAGCAGTACTTC. Protein sequence: CASSTGQGTYEQYF.